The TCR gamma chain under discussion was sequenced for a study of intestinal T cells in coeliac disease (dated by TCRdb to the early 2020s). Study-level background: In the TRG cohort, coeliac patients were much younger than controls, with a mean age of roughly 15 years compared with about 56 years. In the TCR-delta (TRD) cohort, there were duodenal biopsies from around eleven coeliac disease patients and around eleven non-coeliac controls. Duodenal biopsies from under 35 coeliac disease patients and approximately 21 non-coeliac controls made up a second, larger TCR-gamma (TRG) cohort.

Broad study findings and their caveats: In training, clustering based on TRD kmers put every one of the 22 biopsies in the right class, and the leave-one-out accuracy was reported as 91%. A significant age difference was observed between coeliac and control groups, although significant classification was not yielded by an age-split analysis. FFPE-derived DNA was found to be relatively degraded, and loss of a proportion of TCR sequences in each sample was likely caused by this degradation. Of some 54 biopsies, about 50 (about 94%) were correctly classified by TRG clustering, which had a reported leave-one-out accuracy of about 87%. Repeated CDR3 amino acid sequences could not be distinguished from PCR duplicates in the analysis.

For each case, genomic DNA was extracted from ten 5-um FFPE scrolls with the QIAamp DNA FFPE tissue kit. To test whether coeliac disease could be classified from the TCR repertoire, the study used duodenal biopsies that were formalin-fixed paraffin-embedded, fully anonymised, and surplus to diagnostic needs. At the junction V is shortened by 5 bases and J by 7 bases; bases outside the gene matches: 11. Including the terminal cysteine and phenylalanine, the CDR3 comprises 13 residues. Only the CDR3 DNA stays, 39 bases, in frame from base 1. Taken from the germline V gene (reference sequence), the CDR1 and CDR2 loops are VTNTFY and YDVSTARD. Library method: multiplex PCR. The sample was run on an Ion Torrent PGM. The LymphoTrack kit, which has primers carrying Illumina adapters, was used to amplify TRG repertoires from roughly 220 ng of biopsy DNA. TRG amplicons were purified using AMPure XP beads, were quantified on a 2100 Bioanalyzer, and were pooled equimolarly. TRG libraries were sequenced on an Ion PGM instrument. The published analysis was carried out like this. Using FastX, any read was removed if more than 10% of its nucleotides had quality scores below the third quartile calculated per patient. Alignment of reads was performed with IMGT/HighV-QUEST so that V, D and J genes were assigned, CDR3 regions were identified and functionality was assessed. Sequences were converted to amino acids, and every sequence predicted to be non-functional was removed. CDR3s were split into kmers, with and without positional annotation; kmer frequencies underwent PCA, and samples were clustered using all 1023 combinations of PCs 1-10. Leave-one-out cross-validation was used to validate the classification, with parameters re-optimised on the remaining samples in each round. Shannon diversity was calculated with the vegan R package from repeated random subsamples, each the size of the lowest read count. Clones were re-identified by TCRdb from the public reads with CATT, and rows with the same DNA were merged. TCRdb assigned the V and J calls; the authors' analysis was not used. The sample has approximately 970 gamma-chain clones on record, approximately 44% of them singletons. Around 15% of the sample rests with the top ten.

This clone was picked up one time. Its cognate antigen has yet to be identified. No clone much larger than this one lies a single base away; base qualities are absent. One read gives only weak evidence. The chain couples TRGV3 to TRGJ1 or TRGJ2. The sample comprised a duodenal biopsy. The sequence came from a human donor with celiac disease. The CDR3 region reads CATWGQAGYKKLF. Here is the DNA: TGTGCCACCTGGGGACAGGCCGGCTATAAGAAACTCTTT.